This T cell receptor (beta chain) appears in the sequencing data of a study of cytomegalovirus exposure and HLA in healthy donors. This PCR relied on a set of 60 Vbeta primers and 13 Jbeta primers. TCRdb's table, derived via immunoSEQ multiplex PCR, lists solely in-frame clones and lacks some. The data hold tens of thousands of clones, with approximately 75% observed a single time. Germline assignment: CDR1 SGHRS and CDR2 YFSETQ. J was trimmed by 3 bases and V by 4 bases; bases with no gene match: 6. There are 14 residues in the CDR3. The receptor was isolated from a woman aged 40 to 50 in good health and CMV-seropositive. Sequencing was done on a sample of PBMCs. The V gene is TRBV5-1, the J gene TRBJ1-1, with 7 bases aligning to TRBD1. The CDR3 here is CASSAAGGYTEAFF. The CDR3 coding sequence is TGCGCCAGCAGCGCGGCAGGGGGATACACTGAAGCTTTCTTT.